The 20 T cell receptor beta chains below all came from one sample that was sequenced in a study of control samples from healthy donors and cancer patients. Clones were read by immunoSEQ multiplex PCR, and TCRdb kept only the in-frame ones, dropping some. The table shows 75,000 to 100,000 clones, with 88% occurring only once. Material: blood. Every receptor here comes from a man under 40 in good health.

The chain links TRBV30 to TRBJ1-1; D unresolved. Trimming took 0 bases from V and 5 from J, leaving 13 bases between them. In germline, CDR1 is GTSNPN, CDR2 SVGIG (reference sequence). CDR3 length equals 14 residues. The CDR3 is CAWSVGTSRTEAFF. For the CDR3, the DNA is TGTGCCTGGAGTGTAGGAACCTCTCGGACTGAAGCTTTCTTT.

The gene calls are TRBV5-5 and TRBJ2-3, with 14 bases that match TRBD2. Germline V gene lookup returns CDR1 SGHKS and CDR2 YYEKEE (reference sequence). The CDR3 is 17 amino acids. Trimming removed 4 bases from V and 4 bases from J; junction bases left unmatched: 8. The CDR3 reads CASSLRLAGGTPDTQYF. The CDR3 region has the DNA TGTGCCAGCAGCCTGAGACTAGCGGGAGGGACACCAGATACGCAGTATTTT. Looking up the rest from reference TRBV5-5 and TRBJ2-3 gives the full variable domain: DAGVTQSPTHLIKTRGQQVTLRCSPISGHKSVSWYQQVLGQGPQFIFQYYEKEERGRGNFPDRFSARQFPNYSSELNVNALLLGDSALYLCASSLRLAGGTPDTQYFGPGTRLTVL.

This clone occurred once. This sequence joins TRBV24-1 and TRBJ2-1, with D possibly matching TRBD2 (6 bases). This CDR3 is 17 amino acids long. The V end was cut by 4 bases, the J end by 1 base, with 16 bases between. CDR1 is KGHDR, CDR2 SFDVKD, per germline. The CDR3 spells CATSDRAGRSSYNEQFF. The CDR3 DNA is TGTGCCACCAGTGACCGGGCAGGGAGGAGTTCCTACAATGAGCAGTTCTTC.

The CDR3 spells CASSQRPIDRPYNEQFF. The CDR3 DNA reads as TGTGCCAGCAGCCAACGCCCAATTGACAGGCCGTACAATGAGCAGTTCTTC. The V call is TRBV3-1 (or the pseudogene TRBV3-2), the J call TRBJ2-1; D might be TRBD1 (6 bases). The germline CDR1 and CDR2 sequences are LGHDT and YNNKEL (reference sequence). Trimming took 2 bases from V and 4 from J, leaving 18 bases between them. The CDR3 covers 17 residues.

The chain recombines TRBV5-6 with TRBJ1-2, with 7 bases lining up with TRBD1. This CDR3 is built from 15 residues. Germline values: CDR1 SGHDT, CDR2 YYEEEE. With V trimmed by 4 bases and J by 8 bases, 14 bases remained unmatched. The CDR3 loop is CASSPQDREIKGYTF. The CDR3 bases are TGTGCCAGCAGCCCACAAGACAGGGAGATCAAGGGCTACACCTTC.

The sample holds a few counts of this clone. The chain combines TRBV11-2 with TRBJ2-3; perhaps TRBD2 as D (8 bases). Germline V gives CDR1 SGHAT, CDR2 FQNNGV. V lost 7 bases to trimming and J lost 0 bases, with 23 bases between them. CDR3 size: 18 residues. The CDR3 DNA follows: TGTGCCAGCACCCCAGGGGGGGCTAGCGGGCCTAGCACAGATACGCAGTATTTT. Protein: CASTPGGASGPSTDTQYF.

This chain links TRBV4-1 with TRBJ2-2, with 10 bases aligning to TRBD2. The length of the CDR3 is 16 residues. V lost 1 base to trimming and J lost 6 bases; unmatched junction nucleotides: 5. The V gene's germline CDR1 is MGHRA and CDR2 YSYEKL. CDR3 region: CASSQVGAGGPGELFF. DNA of the CDR3: TGCGCCAGCAGCCAAGTAGGAGCGGGAGGGCCCGGGGAGCTGTTTTTT.

This CDR3 reads CAWSETGGMEKLFF. Here the CDR3 DNA reads TGTGCCTGGAGCGAAACAGGGGGAATGGAAAAACTGTTTTTT. This chain uses TRBV30 with TRBJ1-4; 8 bases map to TRBD1. CDR3 size: 14 residues. V shed 3 bases and J 8 bases; nucleotides not matched to a gene: 8. Germline assignment: CDR1 GTSNPN and CDR2 SVGIG (reference sequence).

This chain connects TRBV2 to TRBJ1-2, with a tentative D call TRBD1 (5 bases). The germline V gene has CDR1 SNHLY and CDR2 FYNNEI. The CDR3 loop spans 15 amino acids. Trimming removed 4 bases from V and 0 bases from J, with 12 bases in between. The CDR3 DNA sequence: TGTGCCAGCAGTGGTTCGGGGCTAGCTAACTATGGCTACACCTTC. It specifies CASSGSGLANYGYTF.

A single count supports this clone. The chain is built from TRBV7-3 and TRBJ2-1, with a weak D call TRBD2 (6 bases). V lost 0 bases, J lost 6 bases, and 15 bases lay in between. CDR1 is SGHTA, CDR2 FQGTGA, per germline. CDR3 length: 16 residues. The CDR3: CASSLTFGSGINEQFF. The CDR3 DNA sequence: TGTGCCAGCAGCTTAACGTTCGGGAGCGGAATCAATGAGCAGTTCTTC.

CDR3 region: CASTGLAGGSDTQYF. DNA of the CDR3: TGTGCCAGCACCGGACTAGCGGGGGGGTCCGATACGCAGTATTTT. The chain links TRBV6-5 to TRBJ2-3; 15 positions match TRBD2. V lost 7 bases to trimming and J lost 6 bases; unmatched junction nucleotides: 5. In germline, CDR1 is MNHEY, CDR2 SVGAGI. The CDR3 has 15 amino acids.

The chain links TRBV7-8 to TRBJ2-1, with D maybe TRBD2 (6 bases). Trimming removed 1 base from V and 10 bases from J, with 17 bases in between. Germline V lookup: CDR1 SGHVS, CDR2 FQNEAQ. The CDR3 has 15 residues. The CDR3 DNA follows: TGTGCCAGCAGCTTAGGTTTAGCGGTCGGGTCGGAGCAGTTCTTC. This gives the protein CASSLGLAVGSEQFF.

The CDR3 region has the DNA TGTGCCAGCAGCTACGGGACTCACAATGAGCAGTTCTTC. As protein: CASSYGTHNEQFF. This chain connects TRBV11-3 to TRBJ2-1; weak D call: TRBD2 (6 bases). Trimming took 4 bases from V and 5 from J, leaving 9 bases between them. The CDR3 totals 13 residues. Germline values: CDR1 SGHNT, CDR2 YENEEA.

This chain connects TRBV30 to TRBJ1-5; D remains ambiguous. Per germline, CDR1 GTSNPN and CDR2 SVGIG (reference sequence). The CDR3 loop spans 13 amino acids. V was clipped by 0 bases and J by 5 bases, with 8 bases between them. CDR3 bases: TGTGCCTGGAGTGTTGGGGATTATCAGCCCCAGCATTTT. It translates to CAWSVGDYQPQHF. The variable domain in full, completed from reference TRBV30 and TRBJ1-5, reads SQTIHQWPATLVQPVGSPLSLECTVEGTSNPNLYWYRQAAGRGLQLLFYSVGIGQISSEVPQNLSASRPQDRQFILSSKKLLLSDSGFYLCAWSVGDYQPQHFGDGTRLSIL.

Note on this clone: The same CDR3 is also encoded by other DNA sequences in this sample. The chain links TRBV10-1 to TRBJ1-4, with TRBD1 as a possible D gene (5 bases). V gave up 4 bases and J gave up 2 bases, with 14 bases separating them. CDR1 WNHNN and CDR2 SYGVQD come from the germline V gene (reference sequence). The CDR3 loop spans 16 amino acids. CDR3 coding DNA: TGCGCCAGCAGTGCGGCCCCAGAGGGGACTAATGAAAAACTGTTTTTT. This encodes CASSAAPEGTNEKLFF.

V gene TRBV9 combines with J gene TRBJ2-5; D call uncertain. The V and J ends lost 3 bases and 0 bases respectively, with 0 bases between them. The CDR3 has 11 residues. Germline V CDR1 and CDR2: SGDLS, YYNGEE. This CDR3 is CASSDQETQYF. The CDR3 coding sequence is TGTGCCAGCAGCGACCAAGAGACCCAGTACTTC.

The V and J genes are TRBV2 and TRBJ2-7; the D is unclear. The V and J ends lost 5 bases and 2 bases respectively, with 10 bases between them. CDR1 SNHLY and CDR2 FYNNEI come from the germline V gene. This CDR3 spans 13 amino acids. In nucleotides, the CDR3 is TGTGCCAGCAGTCTTCAGGTAGCCTACGAGCAGTACTTC. Its translation: CASSLQVAYEQYF.

This chain links TRBV24-1 with TRBJ2-1; 9 bases line up with TRBD2. After removal of 2 bases from V and 2 bases from J, the junction contained 6 bases not matched to a gene. Per germline, CDR1 KGHDR and CDR2 SFDVKD. The CDR3 sequence is 17 residues long. CDR3 amino acids: CATSDYGGGRAYNEQFF. The CDR3 nucleotides read TGTGCCACCAGTGATTACGGAGGCGGGAGGGCCTACAATGAGCAGTTCTTC.

This chain links TRBV6-5 with TRBJ2-2, with D tentatively TRBD2 (7 bases). Trimming left V 4 bases short and J 0 bases short, with 12 bases between. CDR1 and CDR2 from the germline V gene are MNHEY and SVGAGI. CDR3 size: 16 residues. CDR3 in DNA: TGTGCCAGCAGTTGGGGGGGGGCCCCGAACACCGGGGAGCTGTTTTTT. It is translated as CASSWGGAPNTGELFF.

This clone occurred a few times. This chain uses TRBV9 with TRBJ2-2; 7 nucleotides line up with TRBD1. Germline V CDR1 and CDR2: SGDLS, YYNGEE. The CDR3 contains 16 residues. J gave up 0 bases and V 0 bases, and 2 bases lay outside the gene matches. The CDR3 reads CASSVDGTANTGELFF. The CDR3 nucleotides are TGTGCCAGCAGCGTAGATGGGACAGCGAACACCGGGGAGCTGTTTTTT.